These T cell receptor beta chains were read from a single sample in a study of CD8+ T cells in alopecia areata. Libraries were prepared by immunoSEQ multiplex PCR; TCRdb keeps only in-frame clonotypes and omits some of them. The repertoire holds roughly 150,000 clones, with 40% to 65% as singletons. The sequenced sample was CD8+ T cells sorted from blood, obtained at week 0. Receptors originate from a human donor with alopecia areata. Both conserved end residues are part of each CDR3. Each record gives: V gene, clone size, J gene, D gene, CDR3 protein, CDR3 DNA. A D gene is named only where the DNA matches it firmly. For some rows the clone size is stated as once, few or many, or as a class when expanded; others skip it.

V: TRBV15
size: -
J: TRBJ2-5
D: -
CDR3: CATSSGRIQETQYF
DNA: TGTGCCACCAGCAGCGGACGGATCCAAGAGACCCAGTACTTC

V: TRBV9
size: few
J: TRBJ2-3
D: -
CDR3: CASSPGLGDTQYF
DNA: TGTGCCAGCAGCCCGGGTTTGGGAGATACGCAGTATTTT

V: TRBV30
size: -
J: TRBJ2-7
D: TRBD1
CDR3: CAWSVLDRDREYEQYF
DNA: TGTGCCTGGAGTGTACTGGATCGGGACAGGGAGTACGAGCAGTACTTC

V: TRBV5-1
size: -
J: TRBJ1-1
D: -
CDR3: CASRDGNTEAFF
DNA: TGCGCCAGCAGGGACGGGAACACTGAAGCTTTCTTT

V: TRBV4-3
size: -
J: TRBJ2-7
D: -
CDR3: CASSQDLSAEPFNEQYF
DNA: TGCGCCAGCAGCCAAGATCTATCGGCAGAACCCTTCAACGAGCAGTACTTC

V: TRBV11-2
size: once
J: TRBJ2-7
D: TRBD2
CDR3: CASVLAGGSYEQYF
DNA: TGTGCCAGCGTACTAGCGGGGGGTTCTTACGAGCAGTACTTC

V: TRBV10-2
size: -
J: TRBJ1-1
D: -
CDR3: CASIKQPPHTEAFF
DNA: TGCGCCAGCATTAAGCAACCCCCACACACTGAAGCTTTCTTT

V: TRBV4-3
size: -
J: TRBJ2-2
D: -
CDR3: CASSQGTGELFF
DNA: TGCGCCAGCAGCCAGGGGACCGGGGAGCTGTTTTTT

V: TRBV7-9
size: few
J: TRBJ2-2
D: -
CDR3: CASSLVWGAGELFF
DNA: TGTGCCAGCAGCTTAGTTTGGGGAGCCGGGGAGCTGTTTTTT

V: TRBV2
size: -
J: TRBJ2-7
D: TRBD1
CDR3: CASKQGITYEQYF
DNA: TGTGCCAGCAAACAGGGGATCACCTACGAGCAGTACTTC

V: TRBV15
size: once
J: TRBJ2-4
D: TRBD2
CDR3: CATSSKLALPNIQYF
DNA: TGTGCCACCAGCAGCAAACTAGCGCTCCCAAACATTCAGTACTTC

V: TRBV27
size: -
J: TRBJ2-7
D: -
CDR3: CASTAPGSYEQYF
DNA: TGTGCCAGCACCGCCCCGGGCTCCTACGAGCAGTACTTC

V: TRBV28
size: -
J: TRBJ2-7
D: -
CDR3: CASNLPGPVGHEQYF
DNA: TGTGCCAGCAATTTACCGGGACCAGTGGGCCACGAGCAGTACTTC

V: TRBV6-5
size: -
J: TRBJ2-2
D: -
CDR3: CASSYTTGNTGELFF
DNA: TGTGCCAGCAGTTACACCACAGGGAACACCGGGGAGCTGTTTTTT

V: TRBV2
size: -
J: TRBJ2-1
D: -
CDR3: CASSERPGAQNEQFF
DNA: TGTGCCAGCAGTGAAAGGCCAGGGGCCCAAAATGAGCAGTTCTTC

V: TRBV7-9
size: few
J: TRBJ2-1
D: -
CDR3: CASSLGGTEQFF
DNA: TGTGCCAGCAGCTTGGGAGGGACAGAGCAGTTCTTC

V: TRBV11-2
size: -
J: TRBJ2-7
D: -
CDR3: CASSLDGRPYEQYF
DNA: TGTGCCAGCAGCTTAGATGGCAGGCCCTACGAGCAGTACTTC

V: TRBV29-1
size: -
J: TRBJ2-3
D: -
CDR3: CSVGGGRATDTQYF
DNA: TGCAGCGTTGGGGGGGGCAGGGCGACAGATACGCAGTATTTT

V: TRBV7-6
size: few
J: TRBJ1-1
D: TRBD1
CDR3: CASSGGTGPMNTEAFF
DNA: TGTGCCAGCAGCGGGGGGACAGGACCGATGAACACTGAAGCTTTCTTT

V: TRBV2
size: -
J: TRBJ1-2
D: TRBD1
CDR3: CASTEVGQDDYGYTF
DNA: TGTGCCAGCACCGAAGTGGGACAGGACGACTATGGCTACACCTTC

V: TRBV29-1
size: few
J: TRBJ1-5
D: -
CDR3: CSGQNQPQHF
DNA: TGCAGCGGGCAGAATCAGCCCCAGCATTTT

V: TRBV7-9
size: few
J: TRBJ1-4
D: -
CDR3: CASSSADTGRFEEKLFF
DNA: TGTGCCAGCAGTTCCGCCGATACAGGGCGGTTTGAAGAAAAACTGTTTTTT

V: TRBV4-3
size: -
J: TRBJ1-5
D: -
CDR3: CASSQYLNQPQHF
DNA: TGCGCCAGCAGCCAGTACCTGAATCAGCCCCAGCATTTT

V: TRBV14
size: -
J: TRBJ2-7
D: TRBD2
CDR3: CASSQNPGLYF
DNA: TGTGCCAGCAGCCAGAATCCGGGACTATACTTC

V: TRBV28
size: -
J: TRBJ2-7
D: -
CDR3: CASSDYEQYF
DNA: TGTGCCAGCAGCGACTACGAGCAGTACTTC

V: TRBV2
size: once
J: TRBJ2-3
D: -
CDR3: CATTRAVGAQYF
DNA: TGTGCCACAACCCGGGCAGTCGGCGCGCAGTATTTT

V: TRBV30
size: -
J: TRBJ1-1
D: -
CDR3: CAWSEGVTEAFF
DNA: TGTGCCTGGAGTGAAGGGGTCACTGAAGCTTTCTTT

V: TRBV29-1
size: -
J: TRBJ2-1
D: -
CDR3: CSGIGLYNEQFF
DNA: TGCAGCGGTATCGGGCTTTACAATGAGCAGTTCTTC

V: TRBV25-1
size: few
J: TRBJ2-3
D: -
CDR3: CGRQFFDTQYF
DNA: TGCGGGAGACAATTTTTCGATACGCAGTATTTT

V: TRBV6-5
size: -
J: TRBJ2-1
D: -
CDR3: CASSYSKLGEQFF
DNA: TGTGCCAGCAGTTACTCGAAGCTGGGTGAGCAGTTCTTC

V: TRBV30
size: -
J: TRBJ2-1
D: -
CDR3: CARAGSSYNEQFF
DNA: TGTGCCCGTGCAGGGAGCTCCTACAATGAGCAGTTCTTC

V: TRBV29-1
size: -
J: TRBJ1-1
D: -
CDR3: CSVELGFTEAFF
DNA: TGCAGCGTTGAGCTAGGATTCACTGAAGCTTTCTTT

V: TRBV11-3
size: few
J: TRBJ1-5
D: -
CDR3: CASSLDRERNQPQHF
DNA: TGTGCCAGCAGCTTAGACAGGGAGAGGAATCAGCCCCAGCATTTT

V: TRBV7-2
size: -
J: TRBJ2-7
D: TRBD1
CDR3: CASTPSPNRGSGYEQYF
DNA: TGTGCCAGCACCCCCTCCCCCAACAGGGGGTCTGGCTACGAGCAGTACTTC

V: TRBV4-3
size: few
J: TRBJ2-3
D: -
CDR3: CASSQDGTGSTDTQYF
DNA: TGCGCCAGCAGCCAAGATGGGACGGGAAGCACAGATACGCAGTATTTT

V: TRBV19
size: few
J: TRBJ1-5
D: TRBD1
CDR3: CASRILRDRGNQPQHF
DNA: TGTGCCAGTAGGATACTCCGGGACAGGGGCAATCAGCCCCAGCATTTT

V: TRBV30
size: few
J: TRBJ2-7
D: -
CDR3: CAWSRGQGSYEQYF
DNA: TGTGCCTGGAGTAGGGGTCAGGGATCCTACGAGCAGTACTTC

V: TRBV19
size: -
J: TRBJ1-1
D: -
CDR3: CASKDRQEVNTEAFF
DNA: TGTGCCAGTAAAGACAGACAAGAAGTAAACACTGAAGCTTTCTTT

V: TRBV9
size: few
J: TRBJ1-3
D: -
CDR3: CASSVHSSGNTIYF
DNA: TGTGCCAGCAGCGTCCACAGCTCTGGAAACACCATATATTTT